These 24 T cell receptor beta chains were sequenced from one sample in a study of blood T cells in healthy people across ages. A second PCR, run for about 7 to 11 cycles, used a sample-barcoded 5' primer plus a J-beta primer mix. One entry per CDR3 protein results from TCRdb running MiXCR on the 5' RACE reads. The table records hundreds of thousands of distinct CDR3 sequences, more than 45% of them present only once. Material for sequencing was blood. These receptors were obtained from a man aged 30 to 45 in good health.

This clonotype was seen only a few times. The chain combines TRBV7-2 with TRBJ1-5; D remains ambiguous. Germline values: CDR1 SGHTA, CDR2 FQGNSA. CDR3 size: 13 residues. Trimming took 5 bases from V and 5 from J, leaving 10 bases between them. For the CDR3, the DNA is TGTGCCAGCAGCCAAAGGAGGGATCAGCCCCAGCATTTT. Translating it yields CASSQRRDQPQHF.

The chain couples TRBV5-1 to TRBJ2-5; a weak D match, TRBD2 (5 bases). The V gene lost 2 bases and the J gene lost 2 bases, with 13 bases spanning the gap. From germline, CDR1 is SGHRS and CDR2 YFSETQ. The CDR3 length is 15 residues. The CDR3 DNA reads TGCGCCAGCAGCTTAGCAGGAGGAGATCAAGAGACCCAGTACTTC. Amino acids: CASSLAGGDQETQYF.

This clonotype was seen a few times. The chain uses TRBV29-1 and TRBJ2-1; D possibly corresponds to TRBD2 (5 bases). The CDR3 extends over 14 amino acids. Germline V lookup: CDR1 SQVTM, CDR2 ANQGSEA. V was pared by 4 bases and J by 5 bases, with 15 bases between. CDR3 sequence reads: CSVGVAGTNNEQFF. Here the CDR3 DNA reads TGCAGCGTTGGTGTTGCGGGTACTAACAATGAGCAGTTCTTC.

The chain recombines TRBV11-2 with TRBJ1-6, with 7 bases identical to TRBD1. The CDR3 runs to 16 residues. CDR1 and CDR2 (germline): SGHAT, FQNNGV. Trimming removed 4 bases from V and 4 bases from J; junction bases left unmatched: 7. CDR3 DNA: TGTGCCAGCAGCTATTGGGACAGACGGTATAATTCACCCCTCCACTTT. Translation: CASSYWDRRYNSPLHF. Full variable domain (missing parts from reference TRBV11-2 and TRBJ1-6): EAGVAQSPRYKIIEKRQSVAFWCNPISGHATLYWYQQILGQGPKLLIQFQNNGVVDDSQLPKDRFSAERLKGVDSTLKIQPAKLEDSAVYLCASSYWDRRYNSPLHFGNGTRLTVT.

The chain recombines TRBV29-1 with TRBJ2-5; D might be TRBD1 (6 bases). This CDR3 comprises 15 residues. Trimming stripped 5 bases from V and 5 bases from J, with 21 bases between. The germline gives CDR1 SQVTM, CDR2 ANQGSEA. The CDR3 here is CSVLQTGLRGETQYF. Here the CDR3 DNA reads TGCAGCGTTCTTCAGACGGGGCTTAGGGGGGAGACCCAGTACTTC.

This rearrangement joins TRBV6-6 to TRBJ2-7; D call uncertain. CDR1 and CDR2 (germline): MNHNY, SVGAGI (reference sequence). Trimming cost V 8 bases and J 0 bases, with 8 bases left between them. The CDR3 covers 12 residues. The DNA for the CDR3 is TGTGCCAGCGAGCACAGCTCCTACGAGCAGTACTTC. This encodes CASEHSSYEQYF.

This rearrangement joins TRBV20-1 to TRBJ2-1; D not certain. The CDR3 sequence is 14 residues long. The germline V and J ends were trimmed by 0 bases and 7 bases, with 13 bases remaining between them. Germline V gene data show CDR1 as DFQATT and CDR2 as SNEGSKA (reference sequence). The CDR3 is CSARERPPRNEQFF. CDR3 DNA sequence: TGCAGTGCTAGAGAGCGGCCCCCGAGGAATGAGCAGTTCTTC.

The V gene is TRBV29-1, the J gene TRBJ2-1, with TRBD2 matching over 12 bases. This CDR3 region has 13 residues. After removal of 4 bases from V and 10 bases from J, the junction contained 5 bases not matched to a gene. Germline CDR1 SQVTM, CDR2 ANQGSEA. The CDR3 here is CSVGTSGMREQFF. The CDR3 coding sequence is TGCAGCGTTGGGACTAGCGGGATGAGAGAGCAGTTCTTC.

This clonotype has a handful of counts. This chain uses TRBV3-1 with TRBJ2-5; possibly TRBD1 or TRBD2 for D (5 bases each). The end of the DNA is better explained by TRBJ2-7, so the J call may be wrong. The CDR3 runs to 13 residues. Germline V gives CDR1 LGHDT, CDR2 YNNKEL (reference sequence). The chain's CDR3 is CASSQEGRGEQYF. DNA of the CDR3: TGTGCCAGCAGCCAAGAGGGACGGGGCGAGCAGTACTTC.

The genes are TRBV7-2 and TRBJ1-5, with D tentatively TRBD1 (5 bases). The V gene's germline CDR1 is SGHTA and CDR2 FQGNSA. The length of the CDR3 is 18 residues. V lost 1 base to trimming and J lost 0 bases, with 16 bases between them. The CDR3 region is CASSLGGGPLYSNQPQHF. The CDR3 DNA sequence: TGTGCCAGCAGCTTAGGGGGCGGCCCACTGTATAGCAATCAGCCCCAGCATTTT.

The V gene is TRBV20-1, the J gene TRBJ2-7; 10 nucleotides line up with TRBD2. The J call may not be correct, given that the DNA end is closer to TRBJ2-5. Germline V lookup: CDR1 DFQATT, CDR2 SNEGSKA (reference sequence). CDR3 size: 14 residues. CDR3 nucleotide sequence: TGCAGTGCTTATACTCTAGCGGGAGAAGAGACCCAGTACTTC. Its translation: CSAYTLAGEETQYF.

As for this clonotype: At one of its ends the junction is not consistent with the germline gene, which may arise from a read error. The V and J genes are TRBV29-1 and TRBJ1-4; D is ambiguous. This CDR3 has 10 residues. Germline CDR1 reads SQVTM; CDR2 reads ANQGSEA. The CDR3 bases are TGCAGCGCCGGCAATGAGAAACTGTTTTTT. Amino acids: CSAGNEKLFF.

As to this clonotype: This may arise from a read error, as a much more abundant clone is one base away. The V call is TRBV5-4, the J call TRBJ2-4; 7 bases agree with TRBD1. The CDR3 sequence is 22 residues long. V shed 2 bases, J shed 4 bases, and the junction held 27 bases outside the gene matches. Germline V gene data show CDR1 as SGHNT and CDR2 as YYREEE (reference sequence). The DNA for the CDR3 is TGTGCCAGCAGCTTCACCGGGACAGCGGCTCGGACTTCCCTCTTCGGGAAAAACATTCAGTACTTC. Protein sequence: CASSFTGTAARTSLFGKNIQYF.

This clonotype occurred a few times. This CDR3 is CASSYAGAYEQYF. CDR3 nucleotides: TGTGCCAGCAGTTACGCGGGCGCCTACGAGCAGTACTTC. This rearrangement joins TRBV6-5 to TRBJ2-7; weak D call: TRBD2 (5 bases). This CDR3 contains 13 residues. Germline assignment: CDR1 MNHEY and CDR2 SVGAGI. V lost 2 bases and J lost 2, with 7 bases in between.

The chain recombines TRBV6-2 or TRBV6-3 with TRBJ1-5, with no clear D. Germline-derived CDR1 and CDR2 are MNHEY and SVGEGT. The ends were cut back, 0 bases at V and 7 bases at J, with 13 bases in the middle. This CDR3 contains 15 residues. For the CDR3, the DNA is TGTGCCAGCAGTTACTCAAGGGTAGTGGGGCAGCCCCAGCATTTT. Translated, it gives CASSYSRVVGQPQHF.

This clonotype was picked up a small number of times. V and J are TRBV7-2 and TRBJ1-2; D is undetermined. Germline V gives CDR1 SGHTA, CDR2 FQGNSA. The CDR3 extends over 13 amino acids. Between the trimmed V and J ends, which lost 5 bases and 3 bases, there was a span of 10 bases. The CDR3 DNA sequence: TGTGCCAGCAGCCACTCCACCTACTATGGCTACACCTTC. Translating gives CASSHSTYYGYTF.

Written as DNA, the CDR3 is TGTGCCAGCTCACCGTTAGCGGGAGCGAACAATGAGCAGTTCTTC. Its protein product is CASSPLAGANNEQFF. V is TRBV18 and J is TRBJ2-1; 9 bases align to TRBD2. The ends lost 3 bases at V and 5 bases at J; junction bases unmatched: 5. CDR1 and CDR2 (germline): KGHSH, LQKENI. The CDR3 consists of 15 residues.

The chain has TRBV6-6 and TRBJ2-1; TRBD1 aligns across 9 bases. CDR3 length: 14 residues. Looked up from germline, CDR1 is MNHNY and CDR2 is SVGAGI (reference sequence). With V trimmed by 2 bases and J by 8 bases, 4 bases remained unmatched. This CDR3 reads CASSYQGQGDEQFF. CDR3 DNA: TGTGCCAGCAGTTACCAGGGACAGGGAGATGAGCAGTTCTTC.

This rearrangement joins TRBV12-5 to TRBJ1-2; weak D call: TRBD1 (6 bases). The CDR3 has 14 amino acids. The V gene lost 4 bases and the J gene lost 4 bases, with 13 bases spanning the gap. Looked up from germline, CDR1 is LGHNT and CDR2 is FRNRAP. Here the CDR3 DNA reads TGTGCTAGTGGTTCGACAGGACGGGCCTATGGCTACACCTTC. The encoded protein is CASGSTGRAYGYTF.

The V and J genes are TRBV9 and TRBJ1-2, with D hard to call. Germline-derived CDR1 and CDR2 are SGDLS and YYNGEE. V gave up 2 bases and J gave up 4 bases, with 9 bases separating them. The CDR3 consists of 13 residues. CDR3 nucleotide sequence: TGTGCCAGCAGCGTCTCTTCGGCCTATGGCTACACCTTC. It codes for CASSVSSAYGYTF.

The chain is built from TRBV6-6 and TRBJ2-1, with D uncertain. The CDR3 is 15 residues long. Germline V gene sequence: CDR1 MNHNY, CDR2 SVGAGI (reference sequence). Trimming removed 3 bases at V and 7 bases at J, with 16 bases between. CDR3: CASSYRPLDFNEQFF. The CDR3 bases are TGTGCCAGCAGTTATCGTCCTCTAGACTTTAATGAGCAGTTCTTC.

V gene TRBV3-1 combines with J gene TRBJ1-6; 8 bases fit TRBD1. CDR1 is LGHDT and CDR2 is YNNKEL in the germline V gene (reference sequence). The CDR3 consists of 15 residues. V was pared by 6 bases and J by 9 bases, with 10 bases of the junction left unmatched. CDR3 nucleotides: TGTGCCAGCAGTCCTTCCAGGGGGCGCGGTTCACCCCTCCACTTT. Protein sequence: CASSPSRGRGSPLHF.

The V call is TRBV15, the J call TRBJ1-4; 7 nucleotides agree with TRBD1. CDR1 and CDR2 (germline): LNHNV, YYDKDF (reference sequence). V gave up 0 bases and J gave up 16 bases; unmatched junction bases: 17. The length of the CDR3 is 16 residues. The CDR3 protein is CATSRDQGGRRKNWFF. CDR3 DNA sequence: TGTGCCACCAGCAGAGATCAGGGGGGGCGGAGGAAAAACTGGTTTTTT. The full variable domain, in which reference TRBV15 and TRBJ1-4 provide the parts outside the CDR3, is DAMVIQNPRYQVTQFGKPVTLSCSQTLNHNVMYWYQQKSSQAPKLLFHYYDKDFNNEADTPDNFQSRRPNTSFCFLDIRSPGLGDTAMYLCATSRDQGGRRKNWFFGSGTQLSVL.

Details on this clonotype: Sequence at one end of the junction differs from germline and may be a read error. This chain connects TRBV7-2 to TRBJ2-5, with unresolved D. The germline CDR1 and CDR2 sequences are SGHTA and FQGNSA. This CDR3 is 14 amino acids long. CDR3 amino acids: CVSSSRSFQETQYF. As DNA, the CDR3 is TGTGTCAGCAGCTCAAGGTCATTTCAAGAGACCCAGTACTTC. Variable domain in full (rest from reference TRBV7-2 and TRBJ2-5): GAGVSQSPSNKVTEKGKDVELRCDPISGHTALYWYRQSLGQGLEFLIYFQGNSAPDKSGLPSDRFSAERTGGSVSTLTIQRTQQEDSAVYLCVSSSRSFQETQYFGPGTRLLVL.